This is a list of T cell receptor beta chains from one sample in a study of technical replicates of blood from a few donors. Sequencing used immunoSEQ multiplex PCR; TCRdb keeps in-frame clones, though not all of them. The profile covers under 100,000 clones, with about 96% appearing a single time and about 0.3% taken by the ten largest. Sequencing was carried out using T cells isolated from PBMCs. These receptors were collected from a human donor in good health. Both conserved end residues are part of each CDR3. Each record gives: J gene, CDR3 length, clone size, D gene, V gene, CDR3 protein, CDR3 DNA. The D gene is left open where the match is weak. Rows give clone size only sometimes, using once, few, many, or a class for an expanded clone.

j_call: TRBJ1-2
cdr3_length: 13
clone_size: -
d_call: TRBD1
v_call: TRBV28
cdr3_aa: CASSYITGDGYTF
cdr3_nt: TGTGCCAGCAGCTACATTACAGGGGATGGCTACACCTTC

j_call: TRBJ1-5
cdr3_length: 15
clone_size: -
d_call: -
v_call: TRBV11-1
cdr3_aa: CASSLAGGSNQPQHF
cdr3_nt: TGTGCCAGCAGCTTAGCAGGGGGTAGCAATCAGCCCCAGCATTTT

j_call: TRBJ2-3
cdr3_length: 15
clone_size: -
d_call: TRBD2
v_call: TRBV28
cdr3_aa: CASRGLAGNTDTQYF
cdr3_nt: TGTGCCAGCAGGGGACTAGCGGGGAACACAGATACGCAGTATTTT

j_call: TRBJ2-7
cdr3_length: 15
clone_size: -
d_call: TRBD2
v_call: TRBV28
cdr3_aa: CASSLGLAGVYEQYF
cdr3_nt: TGTGCCAGCAGTTTAGGACTAGCGGGGGTCTACGAGCAGTACTTC

j_call: TRBJ2-7
cdr3_length: 14
clone_size: -
d_call: TRBD1
v_call: TRBV7-2
cdr3_aa: CASSSWTGSYEQYF
cdr3_nt: TGTGCCAGCAGCTCATGGACAGGCTCCTACGAGCAGTACTTC

j_call: TRBJ2-4
cdr3_length: 16
clone_size: -
d_call: TRBD2
v_call: TRBV4-3
cdr3_aa: CASSQVFGGGRNIQYF
cdr3_nt: TGCGCCAGCAGCCAAGTCTTCGGGGGGGGCCGGAACATTCAGTACTTC

j_call: TRBJ2-3
cdr3_length: 13
clone_size: -
d_call: TRBD2
v_call: TRBV6-4
cdr3_aa: CASSGGSKDTQYF
cdr3_nt: TGTGCCAGCAGTGGCGGGAGTAAAGATACGCAGTATTTT

j_call: TRBJ2-7
cdr3_length: 15
clone_size: -
d_call: -
v_call: TRBV19
cdr3_aa: CASSKSWQGRDEQYF
cdr3_nt: TGTGCCAGTAGTAAGTCGTGGCAGGGTAGGGACGAGCAGTACTTC

j_call: TRBJ2-1
cdr3_length: 12
clone_size: -
d_call: -
v_call: TRBV30
cdr3_aa: CAWSVIYNEQFF
cdr3_nt: TGTGCCTGGAGTGTTATTTACAATGAGCAGTTCTTC

j_call: TRBJ1-2
cdr3_length: 13
clone_size: -
d_call: -
v_call: TRBV7-9
cdr3_aa: CASSLVRGSGYTF
cdr3_nt: TGTGCCAGCAGCTTAGTAAGGGGTAGTGGCTACACCTTC

j_call: TRBJ1-1
cdr3_length: 15
clone_size: once
d_call: -
v_call: TRBV2
cdr3_aa: CASSEVSGVDTEAFF
cdr3_nt: TGTGCCAGCAGTGAAGTTTCAGGGGTCGACACTGAAGCTTTCTTT

j_call: TRBJ2-2
cdr3_length: 16
clone_size: -
d_call: TRBD2
v_call: TRBV11-3
cdr3_aa: CASSPPVGGWTGELFF
cdr3_nt: TGTGCCAGCAGCCCGCCCGTGGGGGGGTGGACCGGGGAGCTGTTTTTT

j_call: TRBJ1-1
cdr3_length: 19
clone_size: -
d_call: -
v_call: TRBV6-1
cdr3_aa: CASSASVGTQATLNTEAFF
cdr3_nt: TGTGCCAGCAGTGCATCGGTCGGGACACAGGCTACCCTTAACACTGAAGCTTTCTTT

j_call: TRBJ2-1
cdr3_length: 12
clone_size: -
d_call: -
v_call: TRBV9
cdr3_aa: CASSVGVREQFF
cdr3_nt: TGTGCCAGCAGCGTAGGGGTGCGGGAGCAGTTCTTC

j_call: TRBJ2-1
cdr3_length: 18
clone_size: -
d_call: TRBD2
v_call: TRBV11-2
cdr3_aa: CASSLDSFLRGGDNEQFF
cdr3_nt: TGTGCCAGCAGCTTAGATTCCTTCTTAAGGGGAGGGGACAATGAGCAGTTCTTC

j_call: TRBJ1-1
cdr3_length: 15
clone_size: -
d_call: -
v_call: TRBV23-1
cdr3_aa: CASGHRTGRNTEAFF
cdr3_nt: TGCGCCAGCGGCCACCGGACGGGGAGAAACACTGAAGCTTTCTTT

j_call: TRBJ1-2
cdr3_length: 13
clone_size: -
d_call: -
v_call: TRBV7-2
cdr3_aa: CASSLGHVYGYTF
cdr3_nt: TGTGCCAGCAGCTTGGGACACGTCTATGGCTACACCTTC